Listed here are 25 T cell receptor beta chains from one sample, sequenced in a study of blood T cell repertoires in COVID-19. Using immunoSEQ multiplex PCR, the repertoire was profiled, and TCRdb retains in-frame clones only, with some absent. The sample includes a few hundred thousand clones, 84% of them seen just once. Sequenced input: PBMCs or T cells enriched from blood (not recorded which). These receptors were taken from a man aged 50 or older who had recovered from COVID-19.

This clone was observed a handful of times. The chain couples TRBV7-3 to TRBJ2-2; 9 nucleotides agree with TRBD2. Germline CDR1 is SGHTA and CDR2 is FQGTGA. The CDR3 totals 16 residues. Trimming took 5 bases from V and 4 from J; bases not matched to a gene: 8. The CDR3 sequence: CASSPQGLAGTGELFF. The CDR3, as DNA: TGTGCCAGCAGCCCCCAGGGACTAGCCGGCACCGGGGAGCTGTTTTTT. The entire variable domain, with the rest obtained from reference TRBV7-3 and TRBJ2-2, is as follows: GAGVSQTPSNKVTEKGKYVELRCDPISGHTALYWYRQSLGQGPEFLIYFQGTGAADDSGLPNDRFFAVRPEGSVSTLKIQRTERGDSAVYLCASSPQGLAGTGELFFGEGSRLTVL.

V gene TRBV11-3 combines with J gene TRBJ1-2; D unresolved. V was pared by 5 bases and J by 5 bases, with 12 bases between. CDR3 length equals 13 residues. Germline-derived CDR1 and CDR2 are SGHNT and YENEEA. This chain's CDR3 is CASSLTAGYGYTF. DNA for the CDR3: TGTGCCAGCAGCCTGACGGCGGGTTATGGCTACACCTTC.

The chain employs TRBV18 and TRBJ2-7; the D is unclear. V was pared by 2 bases and J by 6 bases, with 17 bases between. Germline CDR1 and CDR2: KGHSH and LQKENI. The CDR3 consists of 15 residues. CDR3 sequence: CASSPSAANYGEQYF. The CDR3 DNA is TGTGCCAGCTCACCAAGTGCAGCCAACTACGGCGAGCAGTACTTC.

The gene calls are TRBV9 and TRBJ2-6, with D possibly being TRBD1 (5 bases). Per the germline V gene, CDR1 is SGDLS and CDR2 is YYNGEE. The CDR3 has 18 residues. Trimming removed 0 bases at V and 0 bases at J, with 13 bases between. The CDR3 nucleotides are TGTGCCAGCAGCGTAGCTGTGGGGCGTGCCTCTGGGGCCAACGTCCTGACTTTC. Protein sequence: CASSVAVGRASGANVLTF.

The chain has TRBV7-2 and TRBJ1-2; D is unresolved. The germline V gene has CDR1 SGHTA and CDR2 FQGNSA. CDR3 length: 14 residues. Trimming removed 0 bases at V and 1 base at J, with 6 bases between. CDR3: CASSLARSNYGYTF. The CDR3 bases are TGTGCCAGCAGCTTAGCGCGAAGTAACTATGGCTACACCTTC.

The J gene is TRBJ1-5, the V gene TRBV5-4; TRBD1 agrees at 10 bases. Losses at the gene ends were 4 bases for V and 8 bases for J; bases not matched to a gene: 3. The CDR3 is 13 residues long. CDR1 and CDR2 (germline): SGHNT, YYREEE (reference sequence). The CDR3 nucleotides are TGTGCCAGCAGCCCGGACAGGGGGGAGCCCCAGCATTTT. Amino acids: CASSPDRGEPQHF.

The rearrangement joins TRBV10-1 to TRBJ2-3; D remains unclear. This CDR3 region has 16 residues. V shed 4 bases and J shed 2 bases, with 16 bases lying between them. Germline V gene sequence: CDR1 WNHNN, CDR2 SYGVQD (reference sequence). This CDR3 is CASSAGTSYPTDTQYF. The CDR3 nucleotides read TGCGCCAGCAGTGCTGGTACCTCCTACCCCACAGATACGCAGTATTTT.

The chain is built from TRBV6-5 and TRBJ1-2; the D is unclear. The CDR3 loop spans 11 amino acids. The ends were cut back, 4 bases at V and 8 bases at J, with 8 bases in the middle. Germline V gives CDR1 MNHEY, CDR2 SVGAGI. CDR3 sequence reads: CASSSLSGYTF. CDR3 nucleotides: TGTGCCAGCAGTTCCCTTTCCGGCTACACCTTC.

J is TRBJ2-3 and V is TRBV9, with 8 nucleotides matching TRBD1. The junction had 4 bases not matched to a gene; V was cut back by 4 bases and J by 0 bases. This CDR3 contains 15 residues. Germline V gene lookup returns CDR1 SGDLS and CDR2 YYNGEE. The CDR3 protein is CASSPGGYSTDTQYF. CDR3 nucleotides: TGTGCCAGCAGCCCAGGGGGCTACAGCACAGATACGCAGTATTTT.

This clone was observed a handful of times. The chain joins TRBV7-9 to TRBJ1-5; TRBD1 is a possible D gene (6 bases). Trimming pared 4 bases from V and 9 bases from J, leaving 10 bases between. Germline CDR1 is SEHNR and CDR2 is FQNEAQ (reference sequence). The CDR3 is 12 residues long. The DNA for the CDR3 is TGTGCCAGCAGCTCAGGGGTAGGGCCCCAGCATTTT. Translation gives CASSSGVGPQHF.

This chain connects TRBV28 to TRBJ2-7; D possibly corresponds to TRBD2 (5 bases). Per the germline V gene, CDR1 is MDHEN and CDR2 is SYDVKM. V was trimmed by 6 bases and J by 2 bases, leaving 23 bases between them. The CDR3 is 17 residues long. The CDR3 coding sequence is TGTGCCAGCAGGCAGCGGTGGTTGGCTCCCCGCCCCTACGAGCAGTACTTC. This encodes CASRQRWLAPRPYEQYF. The complete variable domain, with remaining parts taken from reference TRBV28 and TRBJ2-7, reads DVKVTQSSRYLVKRTGEKVFLECVQDMDHENMFWYRQDPGLGLRLIYFSYDVKMKEKGDIPEGYSVSREKKERFSLILESASTNQTSMYLCASRQRWLAPRPYEQYFGPGTRLTVT.

The V call is TRBV7-2, the J call TRBJ1-2; D is uncertain. The V gene lost 0 bases and the J gene lost 5 bases, with 16 bases spanning the gap. The germline CDR1 and CDR2 sequences are SGHTA and FQGNSA. The CDR3 contains 16 residues. The CDR3 here is CASSLALDSPPYGYTF. CDR3 DNA: TGTGCCAGCAGCTTAGCACTCGACTCCCCCCCTTATGGCTACACCTTC. Together with reference TRBV7-2 and TRBJ1-2, the CDR3 gives the full variable domain: GAGVSQSPSNKVTEKGKDVELRCDPISGHTALYWYRQSLGQGLEFLIYFQGNSAPDKSGLPSDRFSAERTGGSVSTLTIQRTQQEDSAVYLCASSLALDSPPYGYTFGSGTRLTVV.

This chain joins TRBV28 and TRBJ2-2, with TRBD1 matching 7 bases. The CDR3 runs 14 residues. Germline-derived CDR1 and CDR2 are MDHEN and SYDVKM. Trimming cost V 2 bases and J 6 bases; bases outside gene matches: 3. The CDR3 nucleotides are TGTGCCAGCAGTTTACCAACAGGGGCCGGGGAGCTGTTTTTT. Amino acids: CASSLPTGAGELFF.

The chain combines TRBV28 with TRBJ2-7; D is ambiguous. The CDR3 has 14 residues. The germline V gene encodes CDR1 MDHEN and CDR2 SYDVKM. Trimming removed 7 bases from V and 0 bases from J, with 13 bases in between. The CDR3 protein is CASIGPVGSYEQYF. The CDR3 DNA follows: TGTGCCAGCATTGGGCCAGTCGGCTCCTACGAGCAGTACTTC. The full variable domain, its missing parts supplied by reference TRBV28 and TRBJ2-7, is DVKVTQSSRYLVKRTGEKVFLECVQDMDHENMFWYRQDPGLGLRLIYFSYDVKMKEKGDIPEGYSVSREKKERFSLILESASTNQTSMYLCASIGPVGSYEQYFGPGTRLTVT.

V and J are TRBV30 and TRBJ1-2; TRBD1 might be the D (6 bases). The CDR3 is 15 amino acids. The germline V gene has CDR1 GTSNPN and CDR2 SVGIG (reference sequence). The germline V and J ends were trimmed by 5 bases and 3 bases, with 19 bases remaining between them. The chain's CDR3 is CAWYLRDNPDYGYTF. CDR3 DNA: TGTGCCTGGTACCTACGGGACAATCCTGACTATGGCTACACCTTC.

The chain carries TRBV20-1 and TRBJ1-1; 7 bases match TRBD1. The germline V gene encodes CDR1 DFQATT and CDR2 SNEGSKA (reference sequence). This CDR3 spans 15 amino acids. V was clipped by 3 bases and J by 0 bases; unmatched bases: 7. The CDR3 loop is CSASGTDPMNTEAFF. CDR3 nucleotide sequence: TGCAGTGCTAGTGGGACAGACCCCATGAACACTGAAGCTTTCTTT.

V and J are TRBV2 and TRBJ1-2; TRBD1 is a possible D gene (5 bases). The CDR3 extends over 15 amino acids. The V gene's germline CDR1 is SNHLY and CDR2 FYNNEI. V was trimmed by 0 bases and J by 8 bases, leaving 16 bases between them. The CDR3 coding sequence is TGTGCCAGCAGTGAAGCGCGTGGCGGGGGTGGCGGCTACACCTTC. Its protein is CASSEARGGGGGYTF. The variable domain in full, with the rest retrieved from reference TRBV2 and TRBJ1-2, is EPEVTQTPSHQVTQMGQEVILRCVPISNHLYFYWYRQILGQKVEFLVSFYNNEISEKSEIFDDQFSVERPDGSNFTLKIRSTKLEDSAMYFCASSEARGGGGGYTFGSGTRLTVV.

The chain joins TRBV7-2 to TRBJ1-2; D gene ambiguous. The length of the CDR3 is 14 residues. Germline loops: CDR1 SGHTA, CDR2 FQGNSA. Trimming pared 5 bases from V and 4 bases from J, leaving 14 bases between. CDR3 amino acids: CASSRSGYSYGYTF. In DNA form, the CDR3 reads TGTGCCAGCAGCAGATCGGGGTATTCCTATGGCTACACCTTC.

The gene calls are TRBV5-1 and TRBJ2-2, with TRBD1 matching over 10 bases. V shed 5 bases, J shed 4 bases, and the junction held 8 bases outside the gene matches. This CDR3 comprises 16 residues. From germline, CDR1 is SGHRS and CDR2 YFSETQ. The CDR3 DNA sequence: TGCGCCAGCAGGCATAGGGGACAGGGGAGCACCGGGGAGCTGTTTTTT. Protein: CASRHRGQGSTGELFF.

V usage is TRBV28 and J usage is TRBJ2-2, with D unclear. The CDR3 extends over 13 amino acids. Germline V gives CDR1 MDHEN, CDR2 SYDVKM. V lost 11 bases, J lost 1 base, and 11 bases lay in between. The CDR3 DNA reads as TGTGCCCTAGAAGGCCGGAACACCGGGGAGCTGTTTTTT. Its translation: CALEGRNTGELFF. Variable domain in full (rest from reference TRBV28 and TRBJ2-2): DVKVTQSSRYLVKRTGEKVFLECVQDMDHENMFWYRQDPGLGLRLIYFSYDVKMKEKGDIPEGYSVSREKKERFSLILESASTNQTSMYLCALEGRNTGELFFGEGSRLTVL.

This clone was observed a handful of times. This chain joins TRBV9 and TRBJ1-2, with 7 positions matching TRBD1. Germline assignment: CDR1 SGDLS and CDR2 YYNGEE. The junction had 13 bases not matched to a gene; V was cut back by 5 bases and J by 0 bases. CDR3 length: 17 residues. CDR3 amino acids: CASSYYDRDQANYGYTF. CDR3 DNA: TGTGCCAGCAGTTACTATGACAGGGACCAAGCTAACTATGGCTACACCTTC.

CDR3 loop: CSVRGTGSGNTIYF. The CDR3 region has the DNA TGCAGCGTCAGGGGTACAGGGTCCGGAAACACCATATATTTT. The rearrangement joins TRBV29-1 to TRBJ1-3, with D tentatively TRBD1 (6 bases). CDR1 is SQVTM and CDR2 is ANQGSEA in the germline V gene. Trimming cost V 6 bases and J 4 bases, with 16 bases left between them. CDR3 length equals 14 residues.

The chain has TRBV6-1 and TRBJ1-5; TRBD1 might be the D (5 bases). V gave up 3 bases and J gave up 4 bases, with 10 bases separating them. Germline V CDR1 and CDR2: MNHNS, SASEGT. The CDR3 totals 14 residues. The CDR3 loop is CASSDRVPNQPQHF. Here the CDR3 DNA reads TGTGCCAGCAGTGACAGGGTCCCTAATCAGCCCCAGCATTTT.

The chain is built from TRBV7-8 and TRBJ1-5, with D tentatively TRBD1 (5 bases). CDR1 SGHVS and CDR2 FQNEAQ come from the germline V gene. This CDR3 comprises 16 residues. The V gene lost 5 bases and the J gene lost 1 base, with 15 bases spanning the gap. The CDR3 nucleotides read TGTGCCAGCAGCGGCAGGGTATCCGCGAGCAATCAGCCCCAGCATTTT. It encodes CASSGRVSASNQPQHF.

V and J are TRBV11-2 and TRBJ1-4; TRBD1 matches at 9 bases. Germline-derived CDR1 and CDR2 are SGHAT and FQNNGV. Trimming took 5 bases from V and 8 from J; bases not matched to a gene: 9. CDR3 length equals 15 residues. CDR3 in amino acids: CASSPRTGVPEKLFF. The CDR3 DNA sequence: TGTGCCAGCAGCCCTAGGACAGGGGTCCCCGAAAAACTGTTTTTT.